These 5 T cell receptor beta chains share one sample of origin, sequenced in a study of T cell repertoires and leukemia-associated antigens. Each CDR3 protein gets one entry after TCRdb re-called the 5' RACE reads with MiXCR. The sample includes 10,000 to 13,000 distinct CDR3 sequences, 42% seen only once; the top ten take about 30%. These receptors' antigens are unknown. The sample was CD3+ T cells sorted from blood and cultured. All receptors come from a female donor in good health.

The chain combines TRBV20-1 with TRBJ1-1; no definite D call. V lost 6 bases, J lost 0 bases, and 11 bases lay in between. Looked up from germline, CDR1 is DFQATT and CDR2 is SNEGSKA (reference sequence). The CDR3 loop spans 13 amino acids. CDR3 sequence (DNA): TGCAGTGCGGTTAAGGATATGAACACTGAAGCTTTCTTT. Amino acids: CSAVKDMNTEAFF.

To note about this clonotype: A junction boundary mismatches the germline segment, possibly from a read error. This sequence joins TRBV5-1 and TRBJ2-2; D may be TRBD2 (6 bases). This CDR3 is 12 amino acids long. Germline values: CDR1 SGHRS, CDR2 YFSETQ. The CDR3 DNA reads as TGCGCCAGCAGCTTGAAGTCCGGGGGGCTGTTTTTT. The encoded protein is CASSLKSGGLFF. Combining the CDR3 with reference TRBV5-1 and TRBJ2-2 gives the whole variable domain KAGVTQTPRYLIKTRGQQVTLSCSPISGHRSVSWYQQTPGQGLQFLFEYFSETQRNKGNFPGRFSGRQFSNSRSEMNVSTLELGDSALYLCASSLKSGGLFFGEGSRLTVL.

V and J are TRBV12-3 or TRBV12-4 and TRBJ2-2; D possibly uses TRBD1 or TRBD2 (5 bases each). Trimming removed 1 base from V and 3 bases from J, with 12 bases in between. The CDR3 sequence is 16 residues long. The CDR3 sequence is CASSLESGSHTGELFF. The CDR3 DNA follows: TGTGCCAGCAGTTTAGAATCAGGGAGCCACACCGGGGAGCTGTTTTTT.

The chain uses TRBV24-1 and TRBJ2-1; 9 nucleotides align to TRBD1. Germline values: CDR1 KGHDR, CDR2 SFDVKD. The CDR3 has 16 amino acids. The V and J ends lost 3 bases and 9 bases, in that order; junction bases with no gene match: 11. Here the CDR3 DNA reads TGTGCCACCAGTGATCGGGACAGGGACCCTGGTACTGAGCAGTTCTTC. Residues: CATSDRDRDPGTEQFF.

The V call is TRBV7-4, the J call TRBJ1-1; D gene uncertain. The CDR3 extends over 14 amino acids. Germline CDR1 SGHVT, CDR2 SQSDAQ. V lost 1 base, J lost 1 base, and 7 bases lay in between. CDR3 bases: TGTGCCAGCAGCTTAGGGGGAACGAACACTGAAGCTTTCTTT. Protein: CASSLGGTNTEAFF.